This TCR beta chain emerged from a study of cytomegalovirus exposure and HLA in healthy donors. General study findings and limits: Per a later analysis, HLA-associated TCR beta chains showed more clonal expansion than other, equally common TCR beta chains. Researchers left out some V segments, among them TRBV6-2 and TRBV6-3, as indistinguishable.

The germline V gene has CDR1 SQVTM and CDR2 ANQGSEA. CDR3 length equals 15 residues. The V segment lost 3 bases and the J segment 5 bases; nucleotides outside the gene matches: 10. The PCR contained 60 Vbeta and 13 Jbeta primers. Assay used: immunoSEQ multiplex PCR; TCRdb lists only in-frame clones, some missing. Of about 110,000 clones in the sample, roughly 71% were seen once. In regard to this clone: Its antigen is not identified.

The sequence was obtained from a man aged 35-49 years in good health and CMV-seropositive. This rearrangement joins TRBV29-1 to TRBJ1-1; 9 positions agree with TRBD1. The specimen was PBMCs. The CDR3 region has the DNA TGCAGCGTTGATAAGGGGGGACAGGGAAGGACTGAAGCTTTCTTT. It yields the protein CSVDKGGQGRTEAFF.